This passage covers 4 T cell receptor beta chains from one sample sequenced in a study of shared clonotypes between healthy human individuals. Assay used: immunoSEQ multiplex PCR; TCRdb lists only in-frame clones, some missing. The sample has approximately 720,000 clones; about two thirds are singletons. What was sequenced was memory CD4+ T cells sorted from blood. As for subset: CD45RA-negative fraction. These receptors were collected from a young woman in good health.

The chain joins TRBV27 to TRBJ2-4; a possible D gene is TRBD2 (5 bases). This CDR3 has 14 amino acids. Per germline, CDR1 MNHEY and CDR2 SMNVEV (reference sequence). Trimming stripped 6 bases from V and 1 base from J, with 10 bases between. CDR3 nucleotides: TGTGCCAGCAGACCATCGGGGGCCAAAAACATTCAGTACTTC. It translates to CASRPSGAKNIQYF.

The rearrangement links TRBV18 to TRBJ2-7; D not resolved. Germline assignment: CDR1 KGHSH and CDR2 LQKENI. This CDR3 is 14 amino acids long. Trimming took 0 bases from V and 6 from J, leaving 12 bases between them. The CDR3 DNA reads TGTGCCAGCTCACCACCGGGGTTCCGAGGCGAGCAGTACTTC. It translates to CASSPPGFRGEQYF.

The J gene is TRBJ1-4, the V gene TRBV28; unclear D gene. Trimming left V 3 bases short and J 5 bases short, with 13 bases between. This CDR3 comprises 15 residues. Germline V gives CDR1 MDHEN, CDR2 SYDVKM. The CDR3 sequence is CASSLGGIPNEKLFF. The CDR3 DNA is TGTGCCAGCAGTTTGGGCGGGATCCCCAATGAAAAACTGTTTTTT.

The chain uses TRBV30 and TRBJ2-1; either TRBD1 or TRBD2 may supply D (5 bases each). This CDR3 spans 16 amino acids. Trimming cost V 2 bases and J 1 base, with 15 bases left between them. The V gene's germline CDR1 is GTSNPN and CDR2 SVGIG (reference sequence). CDR3 sequence reads: CAWSYAGTPSYNEQFF. For the CDR3, the DNA is TGTGCCTGGAGTTACGCCGGGACGCCGTCCTACAATGAGCAGTTCTTC.